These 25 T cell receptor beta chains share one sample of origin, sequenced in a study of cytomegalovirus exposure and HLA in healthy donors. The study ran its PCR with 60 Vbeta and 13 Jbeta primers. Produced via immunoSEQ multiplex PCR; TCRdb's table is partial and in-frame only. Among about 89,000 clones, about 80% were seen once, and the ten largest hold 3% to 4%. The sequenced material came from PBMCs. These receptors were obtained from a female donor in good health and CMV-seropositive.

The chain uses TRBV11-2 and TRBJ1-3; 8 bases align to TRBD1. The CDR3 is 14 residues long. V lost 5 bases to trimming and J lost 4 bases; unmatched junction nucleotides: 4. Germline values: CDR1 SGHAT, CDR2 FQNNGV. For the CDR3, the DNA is TGTGCCAGCAGCCGACAGGGGCCAGGAAACACCATATATTTT. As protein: CASSRQGPGNTIYF.

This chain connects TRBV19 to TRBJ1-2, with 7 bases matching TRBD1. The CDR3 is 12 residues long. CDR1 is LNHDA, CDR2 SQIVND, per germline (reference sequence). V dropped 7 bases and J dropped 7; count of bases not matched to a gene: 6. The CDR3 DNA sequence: TGTGCCAGTAATAAGGGGGCGTTTGGCTACACCTTC. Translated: CASNKGAFGYTF. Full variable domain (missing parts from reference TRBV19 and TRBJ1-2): DGGITQSPKYLFRKEGQNVTLSCEQNLNHDAMYWYRQDPGQGLRLIYYSQIVNDFQKGDIAEGYSVSREKKESFPLTVTSAQKNPTAFYLCASNKGAFGYTFGSGTRLTVV.

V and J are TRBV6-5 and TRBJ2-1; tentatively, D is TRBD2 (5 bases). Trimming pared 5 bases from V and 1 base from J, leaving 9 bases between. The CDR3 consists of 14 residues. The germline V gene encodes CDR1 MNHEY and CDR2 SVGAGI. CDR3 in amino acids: CASSQAASYNEQFF. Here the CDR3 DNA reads TGTGCCAGCAGTCAAGCGGCATCCTACAATGAGCAGTTCTTC.

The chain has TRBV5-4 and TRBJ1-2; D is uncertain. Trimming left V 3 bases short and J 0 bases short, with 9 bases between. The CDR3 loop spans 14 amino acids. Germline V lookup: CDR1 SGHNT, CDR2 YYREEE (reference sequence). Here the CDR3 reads CASSSGVANYGYTF. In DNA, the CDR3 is TGTGCCAGCAGCTCTGGAGTAGCTAACTATGGCTACACCTTC.

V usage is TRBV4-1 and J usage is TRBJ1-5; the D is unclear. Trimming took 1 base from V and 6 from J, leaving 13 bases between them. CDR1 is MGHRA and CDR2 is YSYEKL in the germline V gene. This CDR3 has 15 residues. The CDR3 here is CASSQVGQRSQPQHF. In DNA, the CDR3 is TGCGCCAGCAGCCAAGTTGGGCAGAGAAGTCAGCCCCAGCATTTT.

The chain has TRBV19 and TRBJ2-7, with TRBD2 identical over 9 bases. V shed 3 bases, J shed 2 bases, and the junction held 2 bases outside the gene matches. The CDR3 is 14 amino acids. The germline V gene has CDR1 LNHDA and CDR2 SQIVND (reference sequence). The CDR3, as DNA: TGTGCCAGTAGTATTCTAGCGGGGACCTACGAGCAGTACTTC. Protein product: CASSILAGTYEQYF.

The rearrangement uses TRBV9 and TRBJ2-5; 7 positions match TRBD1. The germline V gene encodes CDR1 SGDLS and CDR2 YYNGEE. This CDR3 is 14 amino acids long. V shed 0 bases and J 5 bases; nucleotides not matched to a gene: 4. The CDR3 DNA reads TGTGCCAGCAGCGTAGGTCTACAGGGGGAGACCCAGTACTTC. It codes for CASSVGLQGETQYF.

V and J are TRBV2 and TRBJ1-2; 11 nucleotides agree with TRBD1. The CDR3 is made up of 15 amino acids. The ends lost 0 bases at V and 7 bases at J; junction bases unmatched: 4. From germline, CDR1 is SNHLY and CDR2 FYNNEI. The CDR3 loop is CASSEADRGRGGYTF. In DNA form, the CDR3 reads TGTGCCAGCAGTGAAGCGGACAGGGGGCGCGGTGGCTACACCTTC.

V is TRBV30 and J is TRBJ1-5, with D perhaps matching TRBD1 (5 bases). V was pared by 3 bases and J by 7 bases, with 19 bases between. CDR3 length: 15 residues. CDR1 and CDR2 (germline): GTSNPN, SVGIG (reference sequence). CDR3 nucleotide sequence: TGTGCCTGGAGGGCCCCGGGCAGGGTGGACCAGCCCCAGCATTTT. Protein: CAWRAPGRVDQPQHF. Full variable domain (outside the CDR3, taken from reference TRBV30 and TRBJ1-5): SQTIHQWPATLVQPVGSPLSLECTVEGTSNPNLYWYRQAAGRGLQLLFYSVGIGQISSEVPQNLSASRPQDRQFILSSKKLLLSDSGFYLCAWRAPGRVDQPQHFGDGTRLSIL.

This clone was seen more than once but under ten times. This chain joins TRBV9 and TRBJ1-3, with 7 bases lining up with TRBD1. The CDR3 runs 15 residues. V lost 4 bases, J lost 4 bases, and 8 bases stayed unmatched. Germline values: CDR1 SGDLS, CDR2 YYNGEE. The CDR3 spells CASSNGDRPGNTIYF. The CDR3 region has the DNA TGTGCCAGCAGCAATGGGGACAGACCCGGAAACACCATATATTTT.

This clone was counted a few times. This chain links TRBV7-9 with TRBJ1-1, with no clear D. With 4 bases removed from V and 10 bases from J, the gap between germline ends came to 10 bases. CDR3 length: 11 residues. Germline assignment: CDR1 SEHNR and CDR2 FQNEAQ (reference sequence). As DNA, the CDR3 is TGTGCCAGCAGCTCCAGTATGTCAGCTTTCTTT. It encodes CASSSSMSAFF. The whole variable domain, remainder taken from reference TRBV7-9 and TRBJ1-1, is DTGVSQNPRHKITKRGQNVTFRCDPISEHNRLYWYRQTLGQGPEFLTYFQNEAQLEKSRLLSDRFSAERPKGSFSTLEIQRTEQGDSAMYLCASSSSMSAFFGQGTRLTVV.

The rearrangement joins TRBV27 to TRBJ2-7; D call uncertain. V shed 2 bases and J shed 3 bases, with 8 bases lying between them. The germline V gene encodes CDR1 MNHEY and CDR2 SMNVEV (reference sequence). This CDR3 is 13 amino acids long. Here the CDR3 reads CASSLQHYYEQYF. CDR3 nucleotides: TGTGCCAGCAGTTTACAACACTACTACGAGCAGTACTTC.

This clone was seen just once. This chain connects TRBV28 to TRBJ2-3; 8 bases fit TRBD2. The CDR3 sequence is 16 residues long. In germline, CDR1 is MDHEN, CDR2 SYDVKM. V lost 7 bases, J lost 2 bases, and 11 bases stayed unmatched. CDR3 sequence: CASNFRRLAFTDTQYF. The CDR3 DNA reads TGTGCCAGCAATTTCCGGCGACTAGCGTTCACAGATACGCAGTATTTT.

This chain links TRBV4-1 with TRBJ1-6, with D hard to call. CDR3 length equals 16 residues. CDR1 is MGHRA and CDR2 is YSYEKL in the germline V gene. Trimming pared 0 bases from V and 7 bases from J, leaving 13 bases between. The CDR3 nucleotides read TGCGCCAGCAGCCAAGACGAGACAAGCACGAATTCACCCCTCCACTTT. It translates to CASSQDETSTNSPLHF.

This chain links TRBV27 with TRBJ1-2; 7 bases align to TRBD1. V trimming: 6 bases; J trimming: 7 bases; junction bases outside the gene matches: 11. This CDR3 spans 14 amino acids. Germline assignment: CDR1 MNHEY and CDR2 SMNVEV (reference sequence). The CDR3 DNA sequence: TGTGCCAGCAGCCCCGGGACAGACTTCTCTGGCTACACCTTC. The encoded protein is CASSPGTDFSGYTF.

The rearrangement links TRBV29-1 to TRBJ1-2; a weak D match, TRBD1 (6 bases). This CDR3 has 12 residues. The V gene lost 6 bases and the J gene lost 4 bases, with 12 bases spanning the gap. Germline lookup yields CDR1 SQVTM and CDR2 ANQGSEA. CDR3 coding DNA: TGCAGCGTAGATCAGGGGACCTATGGCTACACCTTC. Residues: CSVDQGTYGYTF.

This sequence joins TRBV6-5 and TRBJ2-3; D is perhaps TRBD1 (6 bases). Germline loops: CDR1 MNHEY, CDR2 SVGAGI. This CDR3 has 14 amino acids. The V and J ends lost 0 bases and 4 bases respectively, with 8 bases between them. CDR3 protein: CASSYSGGSDTQYF. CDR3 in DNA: TGTGCCAGCAGTTACTCAGGGGGTTCAGATACGCAGTATTTT.

The CDR3 reads CSCTLAGEEQETQYF. CDR3 nucleotide sequence: TGTTCCTGCACCCTAGCGGGAGAGGAGCAAGAGACCCAGTACTTC. The chain recombines TRBV7-9 with TRBJ2-5; 10 nucleotides align to TRBD2. The CDR3 contains 15 residues. Germline V lookup: CDR1 SEHNR, CDR2 FQNEAQ (reference sequence). The full variable domain, completed using reference TRBV7-9 and TRBJ2-5, is DTGVSQNPRHKITKRGQNVTFRCDPISEHNRLYWYRQTLGQGPEFLTYFQNEAQLEKSRLLSDRFSAERPKGSFSTLEIQRTEQGDSAMYLCSCTLAGEEQETQYFGPGTRLLVL.

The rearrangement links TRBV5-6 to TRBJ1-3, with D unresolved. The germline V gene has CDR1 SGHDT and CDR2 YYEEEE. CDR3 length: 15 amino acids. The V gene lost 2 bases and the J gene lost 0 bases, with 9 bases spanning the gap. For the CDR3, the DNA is TGTGCCAGCAGCTTCGTCCCCGGCTCTGGAAACACCATATATTTT. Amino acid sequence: CASSFVPGSGNTIYF.

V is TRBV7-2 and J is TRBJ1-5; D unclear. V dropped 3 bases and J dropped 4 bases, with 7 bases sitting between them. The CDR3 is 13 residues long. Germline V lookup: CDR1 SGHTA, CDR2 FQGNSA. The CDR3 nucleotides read TGTGCCAGCAGCTTTACTCCGAATCAGCCCCAGCATTTT. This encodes CASSFTPNQPQHF.

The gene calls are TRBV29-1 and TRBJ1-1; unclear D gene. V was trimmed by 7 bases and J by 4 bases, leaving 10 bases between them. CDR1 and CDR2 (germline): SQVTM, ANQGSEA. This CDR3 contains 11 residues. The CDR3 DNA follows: TGCAGCGCTTCAGGAACCACTGAAGCTTTCTTT. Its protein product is CSASGTTEAFF.

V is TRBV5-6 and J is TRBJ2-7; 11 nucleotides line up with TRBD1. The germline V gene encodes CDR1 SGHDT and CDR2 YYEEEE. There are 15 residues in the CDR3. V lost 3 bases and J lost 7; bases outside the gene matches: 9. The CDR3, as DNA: TGTGCCAGCAGCTCACCCGGGACAGGGGGAAGAGAGCAGTACTTC. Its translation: CASSSPGTGGREQYF.

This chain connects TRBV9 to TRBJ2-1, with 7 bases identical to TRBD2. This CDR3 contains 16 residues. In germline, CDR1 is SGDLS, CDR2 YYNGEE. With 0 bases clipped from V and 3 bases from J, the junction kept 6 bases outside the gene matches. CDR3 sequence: CASSVGVAGLYNEQFF. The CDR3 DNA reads TGTGCCAGCAGCGTAGGGGTAGCGGGCCTCTACAATGAGCAGTTCTTC.

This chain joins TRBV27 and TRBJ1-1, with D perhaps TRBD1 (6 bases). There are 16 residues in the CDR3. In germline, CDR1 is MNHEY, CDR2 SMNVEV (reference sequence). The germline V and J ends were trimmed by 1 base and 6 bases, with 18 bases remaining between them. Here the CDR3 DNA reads TGTGCCAGCAGTTTATTAGGGGTCAGGGGTAGGGCTGAAGCTTTCTTT. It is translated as CASSLLGVRGRAEAFF.

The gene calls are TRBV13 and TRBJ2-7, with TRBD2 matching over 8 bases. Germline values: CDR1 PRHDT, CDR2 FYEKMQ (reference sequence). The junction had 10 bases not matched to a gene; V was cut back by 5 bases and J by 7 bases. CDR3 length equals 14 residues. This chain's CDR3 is CASSLGGGRGEQYF. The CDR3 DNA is TGTGCCAGCAGCCTCGGGGGGGGGCGCGGAGAGCAGTACTTC. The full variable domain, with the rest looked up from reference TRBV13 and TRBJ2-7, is AAGVIQSPRHLIKEKRETATLKCYPIPRHDTVYWYQQGPGQDPQFLISFYEKMQSDKGSIPDRFSAQQFSDYHSELNMSSLELGDSALYFCASSLGGGRGEQYFGPGTRLTVT.